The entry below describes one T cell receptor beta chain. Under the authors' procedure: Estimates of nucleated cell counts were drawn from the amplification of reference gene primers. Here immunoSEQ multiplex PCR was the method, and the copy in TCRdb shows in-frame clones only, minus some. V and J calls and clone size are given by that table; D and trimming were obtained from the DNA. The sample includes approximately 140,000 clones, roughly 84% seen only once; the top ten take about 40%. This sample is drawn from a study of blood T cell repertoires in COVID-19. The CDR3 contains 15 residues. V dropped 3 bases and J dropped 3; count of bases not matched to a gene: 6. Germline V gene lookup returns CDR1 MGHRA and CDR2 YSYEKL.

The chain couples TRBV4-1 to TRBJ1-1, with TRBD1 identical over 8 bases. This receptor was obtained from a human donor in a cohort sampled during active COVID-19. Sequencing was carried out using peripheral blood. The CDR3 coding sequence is TGCGCCAGCAGCCAGAGGACAGGGTGGGACACTGAAGCTTTCTTT. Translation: CASSQRTGWDTEAFF.